The 30 T cell receptor beta chains given below trace back to one sample, sequenced in a study of cytomegalovirus exposure and HLA in healthy donors (dated by TCRdb to between 2016 and 2019). The library came from the immunoSEQ multiplex PCR assay. Entries here come from immuneACCESS through TCRdb and include only in-frame sequences with V and J called. Some clones fail to appear in such tables; in the studies checked, an unresolved V gene covers under half of the shortfall, and the cause of the remainder is unknown. In this sample the table shows over 150,000 clones, roughly 86% of which occur a single time. The ten largest clonotypes hold about 2.2% of the sample. Sequenced sample: PBMCs. The receptor source for this set is a human donor in good health.

CDR3 sequence: CASSPTWTSPYEQYF. The DNA for the CDR3 is TGTGCCAGCAGTCCAACTTGGACTAGTCCCTACGAGCAGTACTTC. The chain joins TRBV6-5 to TRBJ2-7; TRBD2 agrees at 7 bases. The junction had 9 bases not matched to a gene; V was cut back by 5 bases and J by 2 bases. The CDR3 spans 15 residues. Germline CDR1 and CDR2: MNHEY and SVGAGI.

V gene TRBV25-1 combines with J gene TRBJ2-1; 11 nucleotides align to TRBD2. Germline values: CDR1 MGHDK, CDR2 SYGVNS. Trimming took 2 bases from V and 6 from J; bases not matched to a gene: 6. The CDR3 is 16 residues long. CDR3 protein: CASSEQVAGGPNEQFF. In DNA form, the CDR3 reads TGTGCCAGCAGTGAACAGGTAGCGGGAGGGCCCAATGAGCAGTTCTTC.

The rearrangement uses TRBV7-6 and TRBJ2-5, with 13 bases that match TRBD2. The germline V gene has CDR1 SGHVS and CDR2 FNYEAQ. Unmatched junction bases numbered 5, after V lost 1 base and J lost 9 bases. The CDR3 runs to 15 residues. The chain's CDR3 is CASSLELAGGNAQYF. CDR3 bases: TGTGCCAGCAGCTTAGAACTAGCGGGGGGGAATGCCCAGTACTTC.

The CDR3 sequence: CSVDTYNEQFF. Here the CDR3 DNA reads TGCAGCGTTGACACCTACAATGAGCAGTTCTTC. The chain employs TRBV29-1 and TRBJ2-1; D not resolved. The CDR3 loop spans 11 amino acids. Germline lookup yields CDR1 SQVTM and CDR2 ANQGSEA. The germline V and J ends were trimmed by 3 bases and 2 bases, with 2 bases remaining between them.

The chain has TRBV6-6 and TRBJ2-1; 11 positions match TRBD2. The CDR3 covers 16 residues. Looked up from germline, CDR1 is MNHNY and CDR2 is SVGAGI (reference sequence). The junction had 4 bases not matched to a gene; V was cut back by 2 bases and J by 4 bases. The CDR3 DNA follows: TGTGCCAGCAGTTACGGGACTAGCGGACTATACAATGAGCAGTTCTTC. It specifies CASSYGTSGLYNEQFF.

Only one count was recorded for this clone. J is TRBJ2-7 and V is TRBV29-1, with TRBD2 identical over 7 bases. J was trimmed by 2 bases and V by 7 bases; bases with no gene match: 11. This CDR3 region has 14 residues. Germline V gene data show CDR1 as SQVTM and CDR2 as ANQGSEA. Here the CDR3 reads CSALRASGAYEQYF. Written as DNA, the CDR3 is TGCAGCGCTTTAAGGGCTAGCGGTGCCTACGAGCAGTACTTC.

CDR3 bases: TGCGCCAGCAGCTTGGACGCTAGCGGACCCTACAATGAGCAGTTCTTC. The encoded protein is CASSLDASGPYNEQFF. The chain recombines TRBV5-1 with TRBJ2-1; 7 bases map to TRBD2. From germline, CDR1 is SGHRS and CDR2 YFSETQ. The CDR3 covers 16 residues. J lost 2 bases, V lost 0 bases, and 5 bases had no gene match.

This chain joins TRBV7-3 and TRBJ2-6; D is possibly TRBD1 (6 bases). The CDR3 extends over 15 amino acids. The germline V gene encodes CDR1 SGHTA and CDR2 FQGTGA. The germline V and J ends were trimmed by 3 bases and 2 bases, with 8 bases remaining between them. CDR3 nucleotides: TGTGCCAGCAGCTTTACAGGGCCTGGGGCCAACGTCCTGACTTTC. As protein: CASSFTGPGANVLTF.

CDR3 region: CASATWQGLPTEAFF. The CDR3 DNA is TGTGCCAGCGCCACCTGGCAGGGGTTGCCCACTGAAGCTTTCTTT. The rearrangement joins TRBV2 to TRBJ1-1; D might be TRBD1 (6 bases). From germline, CDR1 is SNHLY and CDR2 FYNNEI. With 8 bases removed from V and 4 bases from J, the gap between germline ends came to 20 bases. This CDR3 is 15 amino acids long.

This chain uses TRBV27 with TRBJ2-7; no reliable D call. The V gene's germline CDR1 is MNHEY and CDR2 SMNVEV (reference sequence). The CDR3 runs 13 residues. V lost 3 bases, J lost 3 bases, and 9 bases lay in between. The DNA of the CDR3 is TGTGCCAGCAGTTTCGGGTCGGGCTACGAGCAGTACTTC. This sequence encodes CASSFGSGYEQYF.

The chain carries TRBV5-4 and TRBJ1-1; 8 bases are a match to TRBD1. The germline CDR1 and CDR2 sequences are SGHNT and YYREEE (reference sequence). After removal of 3 bases from V and 4 bases from J, the junction contained 11 bases not matched to a gene. The CDR3 extends over 16 amino acids. The CDR3 DNA reads TGTGCCAGCAGCTCCTATCAGGGGGCGGACTCCACTGAAGCTTTCTTT. Protein: CASSSYQGADSTEAFF.

The chain carries TRBV18 and TRBJ2-2, with TRBD2 identical over 10 bases. The CDR3 is 18 amino acids. Germline-derived CDR1 and CDR2 are KGHSH and LQKENI. The trim removed 0 bases at V and 5 bases at J, leaving 9 bases unmatched. The CDR3: CASSPPRLAGEPTGELFF. The CDR3 coding sequence is TGTGCCAGCTCACCACCTCGGCTAGCGGGAGAGCCTACCGGGGAGCTGTTTTTT. Full variable domain (outside the CDR3, taken from reference TRBV18 and TRBJ2-2): NAGVMQNPRHLVRRRGQEARLRCSPMKGHSHVYWYRQLPEEGLKFMVYLQKENIIDESGMPKERFSAEFPKEGPSILRIQQVVRGDSAAYFCASSPPRLAGEPTGELFFGEGSRLTVL.

V and J are TRBV30 and TRBJ2-6; 9 bases are shared with TRBD1. The germline CDR1 and CDR2 sequences are GTSNPN and SVGIG (reference sequence). The CDR3 spans 17 residues. V gave up 6 bases and J gave up 2 bases; unmatched junction bases: 11. Here the CDR3 reads CACNPGTGFPGANVLTF. The DNA of the CDR3 is TGTGCCTGCAACCCCGGGACAGGGTTTCCTGGGGCCAACGTCCTGACTTTC. Filled out from reference TRBV30 and TRBJ2-6, the complete variable domain reads SQTIHQWPATLVQPVGSPLSLECTVEGTSNPNLYWYRQAAGRGLQLLFYSVGIGQISSEVPQNLSASRPQDRQFILSSKKLLLSDSGFYLCACNPGTGFPGANVLTFGAGSRLTVL.

This chain connects TRBV18 to TRBJ2-2, with D possibly being TRBD2 (6 bases). CDR3 length: 15 amino acids. Trimming stripped 4 bases from V and 5 bases from J, with 14 bases between. Germline V lookup: CDR1 KGHSH, CDR2 LQKENI. The CDR3 here is CASSLRDSKTGELFF. Here the CDR3 DNA reads TGTGCCAGCTCACTCCGGGACTCTAAAACCGGGGAGCTGTTTTTT. Together with reference TRBV18 and TRBJ2-2, the CDR3 gives the full variable domain: NAGVMQNPRHLVRRRGQEARLRCSPMKGHSHVYWYRQLPEEGLKFMVYLQKENIIDESGMPKERFSAEFPKEGPSILRIQQVVRGDSAAYFCASSLRDSKTGELFFGEGSRLTVL.

CDR3 DNA sequence: TGTGCCAGCAGCTATTCACCAAATACGCAGTATTTT. It codes for CASSYSPNTQYF. The V call is TRBV6-1, the J call TRBJ2-3, with D uncertain. The CDR3 contains 12 residues. Germline CDR1 MNHNS, CDR2 SASEGT. Trimming shortened V by 6 bases and J by 7 bases, and 11 bases separated the two germline ends.

The chain carries TRBV18 and TRBJ1-2, with D possibly matching TRBD1 (5 bases). Per the germline V gene, CDR1 is KGHSH and CDR2 is LQKENI. Deletions cut 3 bases from V and 8 bases from J, with 10 bases between. CDR3 length equals 12 residues. The CDR3 sequence: CASSPTTEGYTF. In DNA, the CDR3 is TGTGCCAGCTCACCGACGACAGAAGGCTACACCTTC.

The rearrangement links TRBV7-6 to TRBJ2-2; TRBD2 is a possible D gene (6 bases). Looked up from germline, CDR1 is SGHVS and CDR2 is FNYEAQ. With 5 bases removed from V and 1 base from J, the gap between germline ends came to 14 bases. This CDR3 is built from 16 residues. CDR3 nucleotides: TGTGCCAGCAGCGCCGGGACTCATGAGAACACCGGGGAGCTGTTTTTT. Translating gives CASSAGTHENTGELFF.

The genes are TRBV15 and TRBJ1-2, with TRBD1 identical over 7 bases. Losses at the gene ends were 0 bases for V and 4 bases for J; bases not matched to a gene: 8. The germline V gene has CDR1 LNHNV and CDR2 YYDKDF (reference sequence). CDR3 size: 16 residues. The CDR3 sequence is CATSREGDRAVYGYTF. As DNA, the CDR3 is TGTGCCACCAGCAGAGAGGGAGACAGGGCGGTCTATGGCTACACCTTC. Based on the CDR3 plus reference TRBV15 and TRBJ1-2, the full variable domain is DAMVIQNPRYQVTQFGKPVTLSCSQTLNHNVMYWYQQKSSQAPKLLFHYYDKDFNNEADTPDNFQSRRPNTSFCFLDIRSPGLGDTAMYLCATSREGDRAVYGYTFGSGTRLTVV.

The rearrangement joins TRBV6-1 to TRBJ1-2, with D tentatively TRBD1 (6 bases). This CDR3 has 13 residues. Germline assignment: CDR1 MNHNS and CDR2 SASEGT. The V end was cut by 4 bases, the J end by 3 bases, with 9 bases between. The CDR3 loop is CASSAYRDYGYTF. For the CDR3, the DNA is TGTGCCAGCAGTGCTTACAGGGACTATGGCTACACCTTC.

This clone was recorded a few times. The chain has TRBV6-4 and TRBJ2-3, with 8 bases lining up with TRBD2. This CDR3 region has 15 residues. Germline V gives CDR1 MRHNA, CDR2 SNTAGT. Trimming cost V 3 bases and J 4 bases; bases outside gene matches: 6. The CDR3 DNA reads as TGTGCCAGCAGTGATTCGGTTAGCGGGGCAGATACGCAGTATTTT. As protein: CASSDSVSGADTQYF.

The chain employs TRBV5-1 and TRBJ2-1; no clear D. This CDR3 has 15 residues. CDR1 is SGHRS, CDR2 YFSETQ, per germline. V gave up 1 base and J gave up 0 bases, with 8 bases separating them. The CDR3 coding sequence is TGCGCCAGCAGCTTGTACACAAGCTCCTACAATGAGCAGTTCTTC. It translates to CASSLYTSSYNEQFF.

The chain couples TRBV20-1 to TRBJ1-2, with a possible D match to TRBD1 (6 bases). The V gene lost 4 bases and the J gene lost 12 bases, with 12 bases spanning the gap. Germline CDR1 reads DFQATT; CDR2 reads SNEGSKA (reference sequence). This CDR3 is built from 10 residues. The CDR3 region has the DNA TGCAGTGCTAAGGGGGTTGTCCACACCTTC. Protein product: CSAKGVVHTF.

The chain couples TRBV7-8 to TRBJ1-5, with D unresolved. V was pared by 1 base and J by 5 bases, with 12 bases between. Germline CDR1 reads SGHVS; CDR2 reads FQNEAQ. The CDR3 has 15 amino acids. The chain's CDR3 is CASSLDGVSDQPQHF. The CDR3 DNA sequence: TGTGCCAGCAGCTTAGACGGGGTAAGCGATCAGCCCCAGCATTTT.

This sequence joins TRBV19 and TRBJ2-4, with 8 positions matching TRBD2. The junction had 9 bases not matched to a gene; V was cut back by 3 bases and J by 2 bases. Germline V gene data show CDR1 as LNHDA and CDR2 as SQIVND (reference sequence). This CDR3 contains 17 residues. CDR3: CASSISIREGSKNIQYF. The CDR3, as DNA: TGTGCCAGTAGTATCTCAATTCGGGAGGGATCCAAAAACATTCAGTACTTC.

The gene calls are TRBV7-9 and TRBJ1-2; TRBD1 might be the D (6 bases). CDR3 length: 14 amino acids. Germline CDR1 is SEHNR and CDR2 is FQNEAQ (reference sequence). Between the trimmed V and J ends, which lost 1 base and 8 bases, there was a span of 14 bases. The CDR3 protein is CASSLDRAVVGYTF. The CDR3 DNA sequence: TGTGCCAGCAGCTTAGACAGGGCGGTCGTCGGCTACACCTTC.

The chain is built from TRBV5-6 and TRBJ1-4, with 9 positions matching TRBD1. Germline loops: CDR1 SGHDT, CDR2 YYEEEE. V lost 2 bases and J lost 8; bases outside the gene matches: 4. This CDR3 contains 14 residues. CDR3 in amino acids: CASSFWDREEKLFF. Here the CDR3 DNA reads TGTGCCAGCAGCTTTTGGGACAGGGAGGAAAAACTGTTTTTT.

The chain uses TRBV6-5 and TRBJ1-5, with a weak D call TRBD1 (5 bases). CDR1 MNHEY and CDR2 SVGAGI come from the germline V gene. The ends were cut back, 3 bases at V and 2 bases at J, with 11 bases in the middle. The CDR3 is 15 residues long. As DNA, the CDR3 is TGTGCCAGCAGTTATAGGGGTTATGGCAATCAGCCCCAGCATTTT. Its translation: CASSYRGYGNQPQHF.

This chain connects TRBV7-9 to TRBJ2-7; possible D gene TRBD2, 5 bases. The CDR3 is 13 residues long. Germline V gene data show CDR1 as SEHNR and CDR2 as FQNEAQ (reference sequence). V was clipped by 5 bases and J by 3 bases, with 11 bases between them. CDR3 protein: CASSRRGRYEQYF. The CDR3 nucleotides are TGTGCCAGCAGCCGGCGCGGGCGCTACGAGCAGTACTTC.

V and J are TRBV6-5 and TRBJ2-7; tentative D call: TRBD1 (6 bases). Germline lookup yields CDR1 MNHEY and CDR2 SVGAGI. Trimming pared 8 bases from V and 6 bases from J, leaving 20 bases between. The CDR3 loop spans 14 amino acids. CDR3 loop: CASGIRDNTGEQYF. CDR3 in DNA: TGTGCCAGCGGAATACGGGACAATACAGGCGAGCAGTACTTC.

V usage is TRBV28 and J usage is TRBJ2-1, with 9 bases fitting TRBD1. In germline, CDR1 is MDHEN, CDR2 SYDVKM. Germline trimming cut 5 bases from V and 1 base from J; bases unmatched to any gene: 3. The CDR3 is 15 amino acids. The CDR3 DNA is TGTGCCAGCAGTCGACAGGGGGGGTCCTACAATGAGCAGTTCTTC. Protein product: CASSRQGGSYNEQFF.